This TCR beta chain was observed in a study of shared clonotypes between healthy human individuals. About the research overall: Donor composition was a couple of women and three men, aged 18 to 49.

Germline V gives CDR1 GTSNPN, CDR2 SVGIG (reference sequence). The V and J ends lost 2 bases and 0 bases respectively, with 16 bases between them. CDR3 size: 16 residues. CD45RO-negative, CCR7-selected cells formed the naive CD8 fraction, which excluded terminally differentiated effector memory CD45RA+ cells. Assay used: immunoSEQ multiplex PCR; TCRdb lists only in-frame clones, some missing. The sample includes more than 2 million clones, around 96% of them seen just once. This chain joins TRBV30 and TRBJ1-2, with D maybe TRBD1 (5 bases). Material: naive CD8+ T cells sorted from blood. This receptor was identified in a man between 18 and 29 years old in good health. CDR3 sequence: CAWSPGTGRTNYGYTF. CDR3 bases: TGTGCCTGGAGTCCCGGGACGGGCAGAACTAACTATGGCTACACCTTC. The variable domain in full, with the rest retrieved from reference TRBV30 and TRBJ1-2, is SQTIHQWPATLVQPVGSPLSLECTVEGTSNPNLYWYRQAAGRGLQLLFYSVGIGQISSEVPQNLSASRPQDRQFILSSKKLLLSDSGFYLCAWSPGTGRTNYGYTFGSGTRLTVV.